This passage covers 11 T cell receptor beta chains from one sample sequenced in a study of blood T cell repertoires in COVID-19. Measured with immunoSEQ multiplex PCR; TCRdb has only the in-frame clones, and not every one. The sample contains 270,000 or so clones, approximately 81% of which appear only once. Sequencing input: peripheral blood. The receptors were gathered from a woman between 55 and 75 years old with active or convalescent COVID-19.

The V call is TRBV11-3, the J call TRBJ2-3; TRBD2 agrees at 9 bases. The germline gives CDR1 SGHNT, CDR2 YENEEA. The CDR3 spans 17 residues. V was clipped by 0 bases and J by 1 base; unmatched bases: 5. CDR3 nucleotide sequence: TGTGCCAGCAGCTTAGAGGGACAGCGGGGGGGCACAGATACGCAGTATTTT. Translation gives CASSLEGQRGGTDTQYF.

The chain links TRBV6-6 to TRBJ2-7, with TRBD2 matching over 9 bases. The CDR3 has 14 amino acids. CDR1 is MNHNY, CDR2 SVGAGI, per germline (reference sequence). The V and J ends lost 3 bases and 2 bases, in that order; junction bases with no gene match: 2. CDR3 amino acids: CASSYSGGPYEQYF. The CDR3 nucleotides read TGTGCCAGCAGTTATAGCGGGGGTCCCTACGAGCAGTACTTC.

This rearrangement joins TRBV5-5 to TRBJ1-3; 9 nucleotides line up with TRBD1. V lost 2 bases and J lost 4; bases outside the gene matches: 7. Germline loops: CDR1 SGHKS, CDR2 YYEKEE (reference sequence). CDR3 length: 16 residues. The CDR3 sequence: CASSLILQGAGNTIYF. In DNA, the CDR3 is TGTGCCAGCAGCTTAATTTTACAGGGGGCCGGAAACACCATATATTTT. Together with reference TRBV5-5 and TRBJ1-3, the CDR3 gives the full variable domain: DAGVTQSPTHLIKTRGQQVTLRCSPISGHKSVSWYQQVLGQGPQFIFQYYEKEERGRGNFPDRFSARQFPNYSSELNVNALLLGDSALYLCASSLILQGAGNTIYFGEGSWLTVV.

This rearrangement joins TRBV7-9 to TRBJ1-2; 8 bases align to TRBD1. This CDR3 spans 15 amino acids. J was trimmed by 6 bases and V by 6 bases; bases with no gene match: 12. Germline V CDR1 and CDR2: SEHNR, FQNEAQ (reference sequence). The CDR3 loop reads CASRSDRGISDGYTF. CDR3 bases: TGTGCCAGCAGATCCGACAGGGGAATATCCGATGGCTACACCTTC.

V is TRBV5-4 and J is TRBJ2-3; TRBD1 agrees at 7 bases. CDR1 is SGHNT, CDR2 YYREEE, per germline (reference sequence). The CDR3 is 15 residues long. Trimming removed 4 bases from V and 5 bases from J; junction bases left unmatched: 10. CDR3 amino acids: CASSPTTGLLDTQYF. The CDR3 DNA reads TGTGCCAGCAGCCCGACGACAGGGCTTTTAGATACGCAGTATTTT.

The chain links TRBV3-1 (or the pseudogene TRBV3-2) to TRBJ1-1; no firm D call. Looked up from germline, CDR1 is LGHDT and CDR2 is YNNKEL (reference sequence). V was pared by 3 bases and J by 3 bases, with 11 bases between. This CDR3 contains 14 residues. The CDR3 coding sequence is TGTGCCAGCAGCCATATTGCTCGGGACACTGAAGCTTTCTTT. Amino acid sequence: CASSHIARDTEAFF.

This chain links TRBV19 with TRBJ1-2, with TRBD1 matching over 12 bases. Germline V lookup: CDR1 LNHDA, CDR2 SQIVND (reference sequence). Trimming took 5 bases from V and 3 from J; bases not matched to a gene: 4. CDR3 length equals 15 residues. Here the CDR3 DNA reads TGTGCCAGTAGTCGGGACAGGGGGCGAGACTATGGCTACACCTTC. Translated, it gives CASSRDRGRDYGYTF.

CDR3 sequence reads: CASRIGGSDEQFF. The CDR3 DNA reads TGTGCCAGCAGAATAGGGGGCAGCGATGAGCAGTTCTTC. This sequence joins TRBV27 and TRBJ2-1; 7 nucleotides match TRBD1. The CDR3 loop spans 13 amino acids. CDR1 is MNHEY and CDR2 is SMNVEV in the germline V gene (reference sequence). With V trimmed by 6 bases and J by 8 bases, 7 bases remained unmatched.

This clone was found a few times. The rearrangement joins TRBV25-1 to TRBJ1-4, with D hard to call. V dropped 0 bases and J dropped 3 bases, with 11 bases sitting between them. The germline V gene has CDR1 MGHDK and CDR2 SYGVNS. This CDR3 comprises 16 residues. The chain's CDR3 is CASSEYEAYSNEKLFF. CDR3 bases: TGTGCCAGCAGTGAATATGAGGCCTATTCTAATGAAAAACTGTTTTTT. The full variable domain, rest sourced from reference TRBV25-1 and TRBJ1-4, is EADIYQTPRYLVIGTGKKITLECSQTMGHDKMYWYQQDPGMELHLIHYSYGVNSTEKGDLSSESTVSRIRTEHFPLTLESARPSHTSQYLCASSEYEAYSNEKLFFGSGTQLSVL.

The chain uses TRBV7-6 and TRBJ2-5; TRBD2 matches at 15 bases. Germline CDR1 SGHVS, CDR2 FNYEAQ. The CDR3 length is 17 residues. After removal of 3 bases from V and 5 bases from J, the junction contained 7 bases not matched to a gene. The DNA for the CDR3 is TGTGCCAGCAGCTTGGGGACTAGCGGGGGGACGGGGGAGACCCAGTACTTC. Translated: CASSLGTSGGTGETQYF.

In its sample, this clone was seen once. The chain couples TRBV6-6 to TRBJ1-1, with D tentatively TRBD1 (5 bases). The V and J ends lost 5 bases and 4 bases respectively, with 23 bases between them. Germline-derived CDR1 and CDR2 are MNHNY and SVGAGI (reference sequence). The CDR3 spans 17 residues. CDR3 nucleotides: TGTGCCAGCAGTCCATTGGGGGGGATCGGGAAAGTCACTGAAGCTTTCTTT. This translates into CASSPLGGIGKVTEAFF.